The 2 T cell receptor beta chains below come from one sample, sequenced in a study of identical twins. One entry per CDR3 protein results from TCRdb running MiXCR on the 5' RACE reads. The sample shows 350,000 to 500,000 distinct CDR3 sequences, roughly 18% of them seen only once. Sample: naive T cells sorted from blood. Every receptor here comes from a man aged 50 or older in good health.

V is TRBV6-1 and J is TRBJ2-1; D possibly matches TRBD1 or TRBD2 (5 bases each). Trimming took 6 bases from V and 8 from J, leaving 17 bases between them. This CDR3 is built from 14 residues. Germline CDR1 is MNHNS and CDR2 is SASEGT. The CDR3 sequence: CASSPGTSSDEQFF. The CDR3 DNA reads TGTGCCAGCAGCCCCGGGACGTCATCGGATGAGCAGTTCTTC.

The CDR3 loop is CSVDGIPLYNEQFF. In nucleotides, the CDR3 is TGCAGCGTTGACGGGATTCCTCTTTACAATGAGCAGTTCTTC. The chain joins TRBV29-1 to TRBJ2-1, with D possibly TRBD2 on 5 matching bases. The CDR3 extends over 14 amino acids. Germline CDR1 reads SQVTM; CDR2 reads ANQGSEA. Between the trimmed V and J ends, which lost 3 bases and 4 bases, there was a span of 13 bases.